The TCR beta chain described here comes from a study of cytomegalovirus exposure and HLA in healthy donors. General study results and limits: Prior analysis indicated that the majority of TCR beta V segments exhibited productivity approximately 87% or approximately 30% of the time. The likely origin of a cluster of highly shared sequence variants was a sequencing artifact. The authors listed 180 or so TCR beta chains as cytomegalovirus-associated.

13 Jbeta primers and 60 Vbeta primers were used for the PCR. Only in-frame clones appear in the TCRdb table, and some are missing; sequencing was by immunoSEQ multiplex PCR. Of some 150,000 clones in the sample, approximately 80% were seen once. Comments on this clone: Its specificity is unknown.

This CDR3 spans 18 amino acids. J lost 5 bases, V lost 6 bases, and 18 bases had no gene match. Germline CDR1 reads SEHNR; CDR2 reads FQNEAQ (reference sequence). Source material: PBMCs. The TCR comes from a man aged 35-49 years in good health and CMV-seronegative. The gene calls are TRBV7-9 and TRBJ1-5; 8 bases map to TRBD1. CDR3 region: CASSKTGDRRMVDQPQHF. CDR3 in DNA: TGTGCCAGCAGTAAAACTGGGGACAGGCGGATGGTAGATCAGCCCCAGCATTTT.